Detailed here is one T cell receptor (beta chain). This record comes from a study of blood T cell repertoires in COVID-19. As for the study in general: The United States, Italy and Spain supplied acute and convalescent COVID-19 samples. PBMCs, B-cell-depleted T cells, or T cells were the source of the cDNA or gDNA that made up the material.

This CDR3 has 14 amino acids. CDR1 and CDR2 (germline): MDHEN, SYDVKM. Deletions cut 10 bases from V and 3 bases from J, with 16 bases between. Per the original data handling: Reference gene primer amplification in the assay estimated nucleated cell counts. Measured with immunoSEQ multiplex PCR; TCRdb has only the in-frame clones, and not every one. V and J calls and clone size are copied from that table; D and trimming were computed from the DNA. The sample has about 230,000 clones, roughly 88% seen once. The rearrangement links TRBV28 to TRBJ1-5, with a weak D call TRBD1 (6 bases). This clonotype was obtained from a woman in her thirties or forties who had recovered from COVID-19. Source material: peripheral blood. DNA for the CDR3: TGTGCCACCCGTTTGGACAGACACAATCAGCCCCAGCATTTT. Protein sequence: CATRLDRHNQPQHF.